These 24 T cell receptor beta chains came from one sample sequenced in a study of shared clonotypes between healthy human individuals (dated by TCRdb to 2018 to 2020). Library preparation was by the immunoSEQ multiplex PCR assay. Imported from immuneACCESS, the table was reduced by TCRdb to in-frame sequences with V and J called. These copies leave out some clones; in studies compared against another copy, an unresolved V gene accounts for under half, and the cause of the remainder is not known. The sample table holds roughly 1,500,000 clones, of which around 98.5% were seen once. The ten largest clones represent roughly 0.36% of the sample. The sample consisted of naive CD4+ T cells sorted from blood. The cell subset or site label on this specimen signifies: CD45RA+ positively selected. The receptor source for this set is a man aged 30 to 45 in good health.

V is TRBV15 and J is TRBJ1-2; D may be TRBD1 (6 bases). Trimming removed 0 bases from V and 1 base from J, with 9 bases in between. Germline V CDR1 and CDR2: LNHNV, YYDKDF (reference sequence). The CDR3 totals 15 residues. As DNA, the CDR3 is TGTGCCACCAGCAGAGATCACAGGGTTAACTATGGCTACACCTTC. This codes for CATSRDHRVNYGYTF.

The chain is built from TRBV2 and TRBJ1-1; D gene uncertain. Between the trimmed V and J ends, which lost 7 bases and 5 bases, there was a span of 14 bases. Germline CDR1 SNHLY, CDR2 FYNNEI. The CDR3 has 13 residues. The CDR3: CASTSGVETEAFF. CDR3 nucleotide sequence: TGTGCCAGCACCTCCGGGGTGGAGACTGAAGCTTTCTTT.

This chain joins TRBV27 and TRBJ2-7, with TRBD2 matching 10 bases. Germline lookup yields CDR1 MNHEY and CDR2 SMNVEV (reference sequence). This CDR3 contains 15 residues. The J segment lost 3 bases and the V segment lost 4 bases, leaving 6 bases of the junction unmatched. The CDR3 nucleotides read TGTGCCAGCAGTTCAACTAGCGGGGATTTCTACGAGCAGTACTTC. This gives the protein CASSSTSGDFYEQYF.

This chain joins TRBV6-1 and TRBJ1-2; no clear D gene. CDR1 is MNHNS and CDR2 is SASEGT in the germline V gene. CDR3 length equals 13 residues. Trimming removed 1 base from V and 8 bases from J, with 11 bases in between. Here the CDR3 reads CASSEVIPAGYTF. CDR3 coding DNA: TGTGCCAGCAGTGAAGTCATCCCGGCGGGCTACACCTTC.

The V call is TRBV5-1, the J call TRBJ2-1, with no clear D. The CDR3 is made up of 16 amino acids. The V gene lost 2 bases and the J gene lost 4 bases, with 16 bases spanning the gap. CDR1 is SGHRS, CDR2 YFSETQ, per germline. The CDR3 reads CASSFDRQATYNEQFF. In DNA form, the CDR3 reads TGCGCCAGCAGCTTCGATAGGCAGGCGACTTACAATGAGCAGTTCTTC. Based on the CDR3 plus reference TRBV5-1 and TRBJ2-1, the full variable domain is KAGVTQTPRYLIKTRGQQVTLSCSPISGHRSVSWYQQTPGQGLQFLFEYFSETQRNKGNFPGRFSGRQFSNSRSEMNVSTLELGDSALYLCASSFDRQATYNEQFFGPGTRLTVL.

The chain employs TRBV5-4 and TRBJ1-1; 7 positions agree with TRBD1. This CDR3 comprises 15 residues. The junction had 7 bases not matched to a gene; V was cut back by 4 bases and J by 1 base. Germline V lookup: CDR1 SGHNT, CDR2 YYREEE (reference sequence). The CDR3 region has the DNA TGTGCCAGCAGCCACTCAGGGGGAAGGAACACTGAAGCTTTCTTT. The encoded protein is CASSHSGGRNTEAFF. Full variable domain (rest looked up from reference TRBV5-4 and TRBJ1-1): ETGVTQSPTHLIKTRGQQVTLRCSSQSGHNTVSWYQQALGQGPQFIFQYYREEENGRGNFPPRFSGLQFPNYSSELNVNALELDDSALYLCASSHSGGRNTEAFFGQGTRLTVV.

The genes are TRBV7-6 and TRBJ1-4, with 7 bases identical to TRBD1. Germline values: CDR1 SGHVS, CDR2 FNYEAQ. With 4 bases clipped from V and 3 bases from J, the junction kept 2 bases outside the gene matches. The CDR3 covers 14 residues. The CDR3 sequence: CASSYGQANEKLFF. Here the CDR3 DNA reads TGTGCCAGCAGCTACGGACAGGCTAATGAAAAACTGTTTTTT.

The chain links TRBV10-1 to TRBJ2-2, with a tentative D call TRBD1 (6 bases). Germline V gives CDR1 WNHNN, CDR2 SYGVQD (reference sequence). CDR3 length: 15 residues. V gave up 0 bases and J gave up 4 bases, with 9 bases separating them. This CDR3 reads CASSESRGSTGELFF. As DNA, the CDR3 is TGCGCCAGCAGTGAGTCAAGGGGGAGCACCGGGGAGCTGTTTTTT.

The chain combines TRBV28 with TRBJ1-1; a possible D gene is TRBD1 (5 bases). The CDR3 totals 12 residues. Deletions cut 7 bases from V and 6 bases from J, with 12 bases between. The V gene's germline CDR1 is MDHEN and CDR2 SYDVKM. CDR3 protein: CASIKLGAEAFF. The CDR3 nucleotides read TGTGCCAGCATAAAACTGGGGGCTGAAGCTTTCTTT.

The chain has TRBV9 and TRBJ1-1, with TRBD1 matching 10 bases. The trim removed 2 bases at V and 4 bases at J, leaving 2 bases unmatched. The CDR3 extends over 14 amino acids. Germline V gene data show CDR1 as SGDLS and CDR2 as YYNGEE. The CDR3 bases are TGTGCCAGCAGCGTGGGACAGGGGTCCACTGAAGCTTTCTTT. This codes for CASSVGQGSTEAFF.

This rearrangement joins TRBV7-9 to TRBJ2-4, with 7 bases aligning to TRBD1. V shed 2 bases, J shed 4 bases, and the junction held 5 bases outside the gene matches. CDR3 size: 15 residues. The V gene's germline CDR1 is SEHNR and CDR2 FQNEAQ (reference sequence). CDR3 in amino acids: CASSLLRGPKNIQYF. DNA of the CDR3: TGTGCCAGCAGCTTACTTAGGGGGCCTAAAAACATTCAGTACTTC.

The chain employs TRBV7-8 and TRBJ1-2; maybe TRBD1 (6 bases). Trimming took 0 bases from V and 8 from J, leaving 22 bases between them. The CDR3 consists of 17 residues. Germline V CDR1 and CDR2: SGHVS, FQNEAQ. CDR3: CASSLARRGRESGGYTF. The DNA for the CDR3 is TGTGCCAGCAGCTTAGCGCGTCGGGGGCGGGAGAGTGGCGGCTACACCTTC. Supplemented by reference TRBV7-8 and TRBJ1-2, the full variable domain reads GAGVSQSPRYKVAKRGQDVALRCDPISGHVSLFWYQQALGQGPEFLTYFQNEAQLDKSGLPSDRFFAERPEGSVSTLKIQRTQQEDSAVYLCASSLARRGRESGGYTFGSGTRLTVV.

The chain combines TRBV5-1 with TRBJ2-7; the match to TRBD1 covers 7 bases. CDR3 length: 15 amino acids. Germline lookup yields CDR1 SGHRS and CDR2 YFSETQ. J was trimmed by 0 bases and V by 4 bases; bases with no gene match: 7. CDR3 loop: CASSPRDRNSYEQYF. The CDR3 coding sequence is TGCGCCAGCAGCCCCCGGGACAGAAACTCCTACGAGCAGTACTTC.

The chain links TRBV6-1 to TRBJ2-7; D is perhaps TRBD1 (5 bases). The CDR3 covers 16 residues. Germline V CDR1 and CDR2: MNHNS, SASEGT. Deletions cut 1 base from V and 5 bases from J, with 18 bases between. CDR3 region: CASSEGVRQLFNEQYF. The CDR3 DNA reads as TGTGCCAGCAGTGAAGGAGTAAGACAGTTATTTAACGAGCAGTACTTC.

This chain links TRBV14 with TRBJ1-2; D gene uncertain. The V and J ends lost 1 base and 3 bases respectively, with 6 bases between them. The V gene's germline CDR1 is SGHDN and CDR2 FVKESK. This CDR3 has 13 residues. The CDR3: CASSQGLYYGYTF. In nucleotides, the CDR3 is TGTGCCAGCAGCCAAGGGTTATACTATGGCTACACCTTC.

V and J are TRBV6-5 and TRBJ2-1; 7 bases line up with TRBD2. The germline V gene has CDR1 MNHEY and CDR2 SVGAGI. CDR3 length: 13 residues. J lost 12 bases, V lost 0 bases, and 5 bases had no gene match. In DNA form, the CDR3 reads TGTGCCAGCAGTTACTCAAGCGGGACGGGGCAGTTCTTC. This codes for CASSYSSGTGQFF.

The gene calls are TRBV10-1 and TRBJ2-7, with TRBD2 matching over 12 bases. Germline CDR1 is WNHNN and CDR2 is SYGVQD (reference sequence). The CDR3 spans 16 residues. The V gene end was trimmed by 1 base and the J gene end by 9 bases; junction bases not matched to a gene: 10. The CDR3 DNA follows: TGCGCCAGCAGTGAGTTTGCTAGCGGGAGGGCCGGGGGGCAGTACTTC. Its protein is CASSEFASGRAGGQYF.

The rearrangement links TRBV9 to TRBJ1-1; 7 positions match TRBD1. Per the germline V gene, CDR1 is SGDLS and CDR2 is YYNGEE. This CDR3 comprises 14 residues. V gave up 7 bases and J gave up 1 base; unmatched junction bases: 7. This CDR3 is CASSPGQTNTEAFF. As DNA, the CDR3 is TGTGCCAGCTCCCCGGGACAGACGAACACTGAAGCTTTCTTT.

The gene calls are TRBV29-1 and TRBJ1-4; D gene ambiguous. The CDR3 consists of 12 residues. CDR1 and CDR2 (germline): SQVTM, ANQGSEA. The CDR3 loop is CSGRATNEKLFF. The CDR3, as DNA: TGCAGTGGGCGGGCAACTAATGAAAAACTGTTTTTT.

The CDR3, as DNA: TGTGCCAGAAGCTTGGGGGGAGAGCAGTACTTC. The encoded protein is CARSLGGEQYF. The chain couples TRBV5-3 to TRBJ2-7; D uncertain. TRBV5-3 has ORF status, its function being uncertain. The CDR3 contains 11 residues. Trimming left V 0 bases short and J 7 bases short, with 5 bases between.

The chain joins TRBV5-1 to TRBJ2-5; perhaps TRBD1 as D (5 bases). Germline V CDR1 and CDR2: SGHRS, YFSETQ. Trimming removed 4 bases at V and 4 bases at J, with 17 bases between. The CDR3 is made up of 15 amino acids. The CDR3 reads CASSRWGAGRETQYF. CDR3 in DNA: TGCGCCAGCAGCCGATGGGGCGCTGGGCGAGAGACCCAGTACTTC.

The CDR3 loop reads CASSGLDYNEQFF. CDR3 sequence (DNA): TGTGCCAGCTCCGGACTAGACTACAATGAGCAGTTCTTC. This sequence joins TRBV5-4 and TRBJ2-1, with TRBD2 matching 7 bases. The V and J ends lost 7 bases and 3 bases, in that order; junction bases with no gene match: 4. The CDR3 sequence is 13 residues long. The germline gives CDR1 SGHNT, CDR2 YYREEE (reference sequence).

The chain joins TRBV7-9 to TRBJ2-1; 10 bases line up with TRBD1. Germline V gives CDR1 SEHNR, CDR2 FQNEAQ (reference sequence). The trim removed 2 bases at V and 6 bases at J, leaving 7 bases unmatched. CDR3 length equals 16 residues. The CDR3: CASSLLAGQGINEQFF. The CDR3 nucleotides read TGTGCCAGCAGCTTACTCGCGGGACAGGGGATCAATGAGCAGTTCTTC.

The chain is built from TRBV5-1 and TRBJ2-7; possible D gene TRBD1, 5 bases. The CDR3 is made up of 12 amino acids. CDR1 and CDR2 (germline): SGHRS, YFSETQ. Trimming cost V 2 bases and J 7 bases, with 10 bases left between them. DNA of the CDR3: TGCGCCAGCAGCTTCCCGAACAGGGAGCAGTACTTC. Protein product: CASSFPNREQYF.